Below, 17 T cell receptor beta chains from the same sample are listed, as sequenced in a study of CD8 T cells in Susac syndrome. With random hexamers, reverse transcription was performed on about 0.5 to 1 ug of RNA. Each CDR3 protein is one row after TCRdb ran MiXCR on the immunoSEQ multiplex PCR reads. The data contain some 300,000 distinct CDR3 sequences, roughly 90% of them singletons. Input material: CD8+ T cells from PBMCs. The receptors originated from a human donor with multiple sclerosis.

The chain has TRBV27 and TRBJ2-4; D unclear. The CDR3 contains 14 residues. Germline CDR1 MNHEY, CDR2 SMNVEV (reference sequence). The V end was cut by 7 bases, the J end by 2 bases, with 12 bases between. CDR3 nucleotides: TGTGCCAGCAACTCATTAAATTCCAAAAACATTCAGTACTTC. It encodes CASNSLNSKNIQYF.

V is TRBV27 and J is TRBJ2-1; a possible D gene is TRBD2 (5 bases). The germline V gene encodes CDR1 MNHEY and CDR2 SMNVEV (reference sequence). The CDR3 has 14 residues. Trimming took 8 bases from V and 5 from J, leaving 16 bases between them. The CDR3 region is CASRGLAEDNEQFF. The CDR3 DNA follows: TGTGCCAGCCGCGGCCTAGCAGAAGACAATGAGCAGTTCTTC.

The gene calls are TRBV27 and TRBJ2-2, with 14 nucleotides matching TRBD2. The CDR3 is 16 residues long. Trimming at V came to 5 bases and at J to 6 bases, leaving 5 bases not matched to a gene. Looked up from germline, CDR1 is MNHEY and CDR2 is SMNVEV (reference sequence). For the CDR3, the DNA is TGTGCCAGCAGTCCTATGACTAGCGGGGGGGCCGGGGAGCTGTTTTTT. It codes for CASSPMTSGGAGELFF.

The chain joins TRBV2 to TRBJ1-5; D perhaps matches TRBD1 (5 bases). Germline CDR1 SNHLY, CDR2 FYNNEI. Between the trimmed V and J ends, which lost 7 bases and 7 bases, there was a span of 14 bases. The CDR3 spans 13 residues. CDR3 nucleotides: TGTGCCAGCAACGAAAGAGGGGACCAGCCCCAGCATTTT. Protein product: CASNERGDQPQHF.

This chain uses TRBV20-1 with TRBJ2-4; 10 bases line up with TRBD2. This CDR3 region has 21 residues. Germline trimming cut 3 bases from V and 0 bases from J; bases unmatched to any gene: 20. Germline-derived CDR1 and CDR2 are DFQATT and SNEGSKA (reference sequence). This CDR3 is CSASLLGQGASGGIAKNIQYF. The CDR3 nucleotides are TGCAGTGCTAGTCTCCTTGGACAGGGAGCTAGCGGGGGTATAGCCAAAAACATTCAGTACTTC.

V is TRBV7-9 and J is TRBJ1-1, with 7 positions matching TRBD1. V lost 5 bases, J lost 1 base, and 13 bases stayed unmatched. Germline V gene data show CDR1 as SEHNR and CDR2 as FQNEAQ (reference sequence). CDR3 length: 17 amino acids. As DNA, the CDR3 is TGTGCCAGCAGCACAACCGTCTCCAGGGGGAAGAACACTGAAGCTTTCTTT. Its protein is CASSTTVSRGKNTEAFF.

This rearrangement joins TRBV5-1 to TRBJ2-5; TRBD2 matches 7 bases. The ends lost 1 base at V and 5 bases at J; junction bases unmatched: 11. CDR3 size: 16 residues. Germline V gives CDR1 SGHRS, CDR2 YFSETQ. CDR3 amino acids: CASSLYREDGSETQYF. DNA for the CDR3: TGCGCCAGCAGCTTGTACCGGGAGGACGGATCGGAGACCCAGTACTTC.

The chain has TRBV20-1 and TRBJ2-2, with D possibly called TRBD1 or TRBD2 (6 bases each). Germline V gene lookup returns CDR1 DFQATT and CDR2 SNEGSKA (reference sequence). The CDR3 sequence is 16 residues long. The V gene lost 6 bases and the J gene lost 0 bases, with 17 bases spanning the gap. The DNA of the CDR3 is TGCAGTGCAAAGGGGGTAGCGGAACCGAACACCGGGGAGCTGTTTTTT. Its translation: CSAKGVAEPNTGELFF.

The chain has TRBV20-1 and TRBJ2-1; D unclear. V lost 1 base and J 0 bases, leaving 10 bases between the germline ends. The CDR3 is 15 residues long. Germline CDR1 DFQATT, CDR2 SNEGSKA (reference sequence). CDR3 residues: CSARVGVVSYNEQFF. CDR3 DNA sequence: TGCAGTGCTAGAGTTGGGGTGGTCTCCTACAATGAGCAGTTCTTC.

V gene TRBV14 combines with J gene TRBJ2-1, with no clear D. The germline V and J ends were trimmed by 0 bases and 10 bases, with 13 bases remaining between them. The CDR3 totals 14 residues. Per germline, CDR1 SGHDN and CDR2 FVKESK. The DNA for the CDR3 is TGTGCCAGCAGCCAAGATTACGCGAGTGGGGAGCAGTTCTTC. It encodes CASSQDYASGEQFF.

The chain combines TRBV6-6 with TRBJ1-3; D remains ambiguous. Germline assignment: CDR1 MNHNY and CDR2 SVGAGI (reference sequence). With 3 bases removed from V and 0 bases from J, the gap between germline ends came to 12 bases. CDR3 length equals 16 residues. CDR3 sequence (DNA): TGTGCCAGCAGTTATACCGGGTCACCCTCTGGAAACACCATATATTTT. As protein: CASSYTGSPSGNTIYF.

This chain uses TRBV9 with TRBJ2-3; 7 bases match TRBD2. With V trimmed by 4 bases and J by 6 bases, 23 bases remained unmatched. This CDR3 contains 19 residues. Germline-derived CDR1 and CDR2 are SGDLS and YYNGEE. CDR3: CASSRRAAAGDVGLDTQYF. For the CDR3, the DNA is TGTGCCAGCAGCAGACGGGCTGCGGCGGGAGATGTAGGACTTGATACGCAGTATTTT.

The V call is TRBV7-3, the J call TRBJ2-3, with 7 positions matching TRBD2. Germline trimming cut 5 bases from V and 1 base from J; bases unmatched to any gene: 9. CDR1 is SGHTA and CDR2 is FQGTGA in the germline V gene. The CDR3 spans 16 residues. This CDR3 reads CASSQVPSGGTDTQYF. The CDR3 nucleotides read TGTGCCAGCAGCCAAGTCCCCAGCGGGGGCACAGATACGCAGTATTTT.

This clonotype has just one count. The chain uses TRBV9 and TRBJ1-2; D gene ambiguous. Per the germline V gene, CDR1 is SGDLS and CDR2 is YYNGEE. V was shortened by 0 bases and J by 4 bases, with 10 bases between the two germline ends. CDR3 length: 14 amino acids. The chain's CDR3 is CASSVGTAVYGYTF. In nucleotides, the CDR3 is TGTGCCAGCAGCGTAGGAACAGCCGTCTATGGCTACACCTTC.

V usage is TRBV28 and J usage is TRBJ2-5, with D tentatively TRBD2 (5 bases). V was shortened by 2 bases and J by 7 bases, with 11 bases between the two germline ends. CDR1 and CDR2 from the germline V gene are MDHEN and SYDVKM. CDR3 length: 13 residues. The CDR3 nucleotides are TGTGCCAGCAGTTTAGCCAGCGGAGTGACCCAGTACTTC. It encodes CASSLASGVTQYF.

The V and J genes are TRBV6-2 or TRBV6-3 and TRBJ2-5; a weak D match, TRBD2 (5 bases). CDR3 length equals 16 residues. Germline assignment: CDR1 MNHEY and CDR2 SVGEGT. V dropped 5 bases and J dropped 0 bases, with 16 bases sitting between them. In DNA, the CDR3 is TGTGCCAGCAGTCCTTGGAACGGGATGTACCAAGAGACCCAGTACTTC. It is translated as CASSPWNGMYQETQYF.

J is TRBJ2-7 and V is TRBV7-9, with no clear D. Germline lookup yields CDR1 SEHNR and CDR2 FQNEAQ (reference sequence). Trimming cost V 5 bases and J 7 bases, with 15 bases left between them. This CDR3 is 13 amino acids long. The CDR3 DNA sequence: TGTGCCAGCAGCCACATTACTCTGGGGGAGCAGTACTTC. Protein: CASSHITLGEQYF. The variable domain in full, completed from reference TRBV7-9 and TRBJ2-7, reads DTGVSQNPRHKITKRGQNVTFRCDPISEHNRLYWYRQTLGQGPEFLTYFQNEAQLEKSRLLSDRFSAERPKGSFSTLEIQRTEQGDSAMYLCASSHITLGEQYFGPGTRLTVT.